This entry concerns a single T cell receptor (beta chain). This entry belongs to a study of blood T cell repertoires in COVID-19. Turning to the study itself: Sites in the United States, Italy and Spain provided acute and convalescent COVID-19 samples. The cDNA or gDNA used as material had been derived from T cells, B-cell-depleted T cells, or PBMCs.

Authors' data handling: For nucleated cells, counts were estimated from reference gene primer amplification. Repertoires were generated with immunoSEQ multiplex PCR, while TCRdb's copy carries only in-frame clones and drops some. V, J and clone size derive from that table, while D and trimming were established from the DNA sequence. The sample records about 75,000 clones, 79% being singletons. Germline values: CDR1 SGDLS, CDR2 YYNGEE. V was shortened by 4 bases and J by 3 bases, with 10 bases between the two germline ends. The CDR3 is 13 amino acids. The rearrangement uses TRBV9 and TRBJ1-1; the D is unclear. This sequence was found in a woman over 75 with active or convalescent COVID-19. Source material: peripheral blood. The CDR3 DNA reads as TGTGCCAGCAGCATTCTGGCGGACACTGAAGCTTTCTTT. This codes for CASSILADTEAFF.